These 31 T cell receptor beta chains share one sample of origin, sequenced in a study of blood T cell repertoires in COVID-19. Assay used: immunoSEQ multiplex PCR; TCRdb lists only in-frame clones, some missing. The sample has about 180,000 clones, approximately 88% seen once. The sequenced material came from peripheral blood. The receptors were sampled from a woman in her thirties or forties with COVID-19, enrolled during active disease.

The V call is TRBV27, the J call TRBJ2-2; D is ambiguous. Trimming stripped 3 bases from V and 8 bases from J, with 7 bases between. Germline-derived CDR1 and CDR2 are MNHEY and SMNVEV (reference sequence). This CDR3 is 12 amino acids long. The CDR3 DNA sequence: TGTGCCAGCAGTTTCCCAGGAGGGGAGCTGTTTTTT. This encodes CASSFPGGELFF.

The chain links TRBV7-2 to TRBJ1-2; no definite D call. V was clipped by 1 base and J by 3 bases, with 21 bases between them. This CDR3 contains 18 residues. Germline values: CDR1 SGHTA, CDR2 FQGNSA. The CDR3: CASSLVGAVQFWDYGYTF. CDR3 DNA: TGTGCCAGCAGCTTAGTAGGAGCGGTGCAGTTCTGGGACTATGGCTACACCTTC.

The chain combines TRBV14 with TRBJ2-3; 10 bases match TRBD2. Germline V gene data show CDR1 as SGHDN and CDR2 as FVKESK. Trimming cost V 2 bases and J 3 bases; bases outside gene matches: 5. The length of the CDR3 is 16 residues. Here the CDR3 DNA reads TGTGCCAGCAGCCAAATAGCGGGGGGACCTACAGATACGCAGTATTTT. This sequence encodes CASSQIAGGPTDTQYF.

The rearrangement links TRBV2 to TRBJ1-2; 8 nucleotides line up with TRBD1. This CDR3 is 13 amino acids long. Germline CDR1 and CDR2: SNHLY and FYNNEI. Trimming cost V 5 bases and J 8 bases; bases outside gene matches: 7. This chain's CDR3 is CASSRTGKEGYTF. CDR3 coding DNA: TGTGCCAGCAGTCGGACAGGGAAGGAGGGCTACACCTTC. Supplemented by reference TRBV2 and TRBJ1-2, the full variable domain reads EPEVTQTPSHQVTQMGQEVILRCVPISNHLYFYWYRQILGQKVEFLVSFYNNEISEKSEIFDDQFSVERPDGSNFTLKIRSTKLEDSAMYFCASSRTGKEGYTFGSGTRLTVV.

The chain uses TRBV2 and TRBJ1-1; TRBD1 matches at 7 bases. Germline CDR1 is SNHLY and CDR2 is FYNNEI. This CDR3 comprises 16 residues. After removal of 5 bases from V and 0 bases from J, the junction contained 9 bases not matched to a gene. The CDR3 region is CASSPRGTVMNTEAFF. CDR3 DNA sequence: TGTGCCAGCAGTCCGAGAGGGACAGTCATGAACACTGAAGCTTTCTTT.

This chain uses TRBV27 with TRBJ2-7, with 8 bases aligning to TRBD2. CDR1 MNHEY and CDR2 SMNVEV come from the germline V gene (reference sequence). Losses at the gene ends were 2 bases for V and 13 bases for J; bases not matched to a gene: 7. The CDR3 has 12 amino acids. The CDR3 DNA reads TGTGCCAGCAGTTTACCCGGGGGGGGGCGATACTTC. Protein sequence: CASSLPGGGRYF.

The chain has TRBV28 and TRBJ1-5, with a tentative D call TRBD1 (5 bases). The CDR3 runs to 15 residues. Between the trimmed V and J ends, which lost 2 bases and 5 bases, there was a span of 13 bases. CDR1 and CDR2 from the germline V gene are MDHEN and SYDVKM. CDR3: CASSLQGILHQPQHF. CDR3 DNA sequence: TGTGCCAGCAGTTTACAGGGAATTCTTCATCAGCCCCAGCATTTT.

The chain has TRBV10-3 and TRBJ2-7, with 8 bases matching TRBD1. The junction had 14 bases not matched to a gene; V was cut back by 9 bases and J by 7 bases. The CDR3 covers 14 residues. In germline, CDR1 is ENHRY, CDR2 SYGVKD. The CDR3 bases are TGTGCCATTAGTACCCCGGGACAGGCCTTTGAGCAGTACTTC. Its protein is CAISTPGQAFEQYF.

V gene TRBV10-3 combines with J gene TRBJ1-6; the D gene is possibly TRBD1 (5 bases). The CDR3 spans 14 residues. Trimming removed 7 bases at V and 9 bases at J, with 16 bases between. Germline CDR1 and CDR2: ENHRY and SYGVKD. CDR3 bases: TGTGCCATCAAACAGGACGAGGGAGGTTCACCCCTCCACTTT. Translated: CAIKQDEGGSPLHF.

J is TRBJ1-1 and V is TRBV27, with 8 bases identical to TRBD1. After removal of 5 bases from V and 7 bases from J, the junction contained 9 bases not matched to a gene. CDR3 length: 14 residues. Germline values: CDR1 MNHEY, CDR2 SMNVEV (reference sequence). Here the CDR3 reads CASSAGQVIFEAFF. DNA for the CDR3: TGTGCCAGCAGTGCGGGACAGGTCATATTTGAAGCTTTCTTT.

The chain carries TRBV27 and TRBJ2-3; 7 nucleotides line up with TRBD2. The germline V gene has CDR1 MNHEY and CDR2 SMNVEV (reference sequence). The V gene end was trimmed by 6 bases and the J gene end by 6 bases; junction bases not matched to a gene: 6. The CDR3 runs 13 residues. This CDR3 is CASRERGADTQYF. In DNA form, the CDR3 reads TGTGCCAGCAGGGAGCGGGGTGCGGATACGCAGTATTTT.

The CDR3 region has the DNA TGTGCCAGCAATAAAGGGTATCGCGGGGATCAGCCCCAGCATTTT. This gives the protein CASNKGYRGDQPQHF. The chain links TRBV28 to TRBJ1-5; D is unclear. Trimming pared 7 bases from V and 5 bases from J, leaving 18 bases between. Germline-derived CDR1 and CDR2 are MDHEN and SYDVKM. The CDR3 runs 15 residues.

The chain's CDR3 is CASSPAGAETQYF. The DNA of the CDR3 is TGTGCCAGCAGCCCCGCGGGGGCCGAGACCCAGTACTTC. The chain uses TRBV7-9 and TRBJ2-5, with D perhaps matching TRBD2 (7 bases). V lost 5 bases and J 5 bases, leaving 12 bases between the germline ends. The V gene's germline CDR1 is SEHNR and CDR2 FQNEAQ (reference sequence). CDR3 size: 13 residues.

The chain recombines TRBV6-5 with TRBJ2-7, with TRBD1 matching over 8 bases. This CDR3 has 12 residues. Germline CDR1 is MNHEY and CDR2 is SVGAGI. The J segment lost 2 bases and the V segment lost 7 bases, leaving 1 base of the junction unmatched. CDR3 amino acids: CASMTGAYEQYF. The CDR3 coding sequence is TGTGCCAGCATGACAGGGGCCTACGAGCAGTACTTC.

The chain is built from TRBV29-1 and TRBJ1-2; 9 nucleotides align to TRBD1. After removal of 5 bases from V and 0 bases from J, the junction contained 13 bases not matched to a gene. The germline CDR1 and CDR2 sequences are SQVTM and ANQGSEA. The CDR3 runs to 17 residues. CDR3 region: CSVPPGTGTPSNYGYTF. The CDR3 nucleotides read TGCAGCGTTCCACCCGGGACAGGGACACCTTCTAACTATGGCTACACCTTC. Using reference TRBV29-1 and TRBJ1-2 for the parts outside the CDR3, the full variable domain is SAVISQKPSRDICQRGTSLTIQCQVDSQVTMMFWYRQQPGQSLTLIATANQGSEATYESGFVIDKFPISRPNLTFSTLTVSNMSPEDSSIYLCSVPPGTGTPSNYGYTFGSGTRLTVV.

The J gene is TRBJ2-3, the V gene TRBV9; 8 nucleotides match TRBD2. The CDR3 contains 17 residues. CDR1 and CDR2 (germline): SGDLS, YYNGEE. V lost 0 bases, J lost 2 bases, and 8 bases stayed unmatched. The CDR3 is CASSVDTGGYFTDTQYF. Written as DNA, the CDR3 is TGTGCCAGCAGCGTAGATACGGGGGGGTATTTCACAGATACGCAGTATTTT. Full variable domain (missing parts from reference TRBV9 and TRBJ2-3): DSGVTQTPKHLITATGQRVTLRCSPRSGDLSVYWYQQSLDQGLQFLIQYYNGEERAKGNILERFSAQQFPDLHSELNLSSLELGDSALYFCASSVDTGGYFTDTQYFGPGTRLTVL.

The V and J genes are TRBV7-7 and TRBJ2-1; weak D call: TRBD2 (7 bases). The V end was cut by 1 base, the J end by 8 bases, with 15 bases between. CDR3 length: 15 residues. The germline V gene has CDR1 SSHAT and CDR2 FNYEAQ (reference sequence). The CDR3 bases are TGTGCCAGCAGCTTAGACGGGGGGCCTCGCGATGAGCAGTTCTTC. This sequence encodes CASSLDGGPRDEQFF. The full variable domain, in which reference TRBV7-7 and TRBJ2-1 provide the parts outside the CDR3, is GAGVSQSPRYKVTKRGQDVTLRCDPISSHATLYWYQQALGQGPEFLTYFNYEAQPDKSGLPSDRFSAERPEGSISTLTIQRTEQRDSAMYRCASSLDGGPRDEQFFGPGTRLTVL.

A word on this clone: One end of the junction fails to match germline, which may point to a read error. The gene calls are TRBV6-4 and TRBJ2-3; 7 bases map to TRBD2. The CDR3 spans 14 residues. Per germline, CDR1 MRHNA and CDR2 SNTAGT. Here the CDR3 reads CASSDSPSGLLRPF. The CDR3, as DNA: TGTGCCAGCAGTGACAGTCCTAGCGGTCTCCTTAGACCTTTT.

This clone has just one count. CDR3 DNA: TGTGCCAGCAGTTACGCGACCGGGACAGGGGACTCACCCCTCCACTTT. It translates to CASSYATGTGDSPLHF. The rearrangement links TRBV6-5 to TRBJ1-6, with TRBD1 identical over 10 bases. Unmatched junction bases numbered 8, after V lost 2 bases and J lost 10 bases. Germline CDR1 MNHEY, CDR2 SVGAGI. This CDR3 comprises 16 residues.

The chain has TRBV6-6 and TRBJ2-1, with 7 bases matching TRBD1. V trimming: 2 bases; J trimming: 6 bases; junction bases outside the gene matches: 4. The length of the CDR3 is 14 residues. Germline CDR1 MNHNY, CDR2 SVGAGI (reference sequence). The CDR3 sequence is CASSYKGTANEQFF. DNA for the CDR3: TGTGCCAGCAGTTACAAAGGGACAGCCAATGAGCAGTTCTTC.

V and J are TRBV5-1 and TRBJ2-6, with D perhaps TRBD2 (5 bases). Germline-derived CDR1 and CDR2 are SGHRS and YFSETQ. This CDR3 region has 18 residues. V lost 7 bases and J lost 0, with 20 bases in between. This CDR3 reads CASGRGPLTVSGANVLTF. The CDR3 nucleotides are TGCGCCAGCGGGCGCGGGCCCTTGACGGTCTCTGGGGCCAACGTCCTGACTTTC.

V gene TRBV4-1 combines with J gene TRBJ2-5; no definite D call. V was cut by 1 base and J by 6 bases, with 6 bases left in between. The CDR3 contains 12 residues. Germline loops: CDR1 MGHRA, CDR2 YSYEKL. The DNA of the CDR3 is TGCGCCAGCAGCCAAGGCGATAAGACCCAGTACTTC. Translation: CASSQGDKTQYF.

This rearrangement joins TRBV7-3 to TRBJ2-1; 8 bases fit TRBD2. V was clipped by 3 bases and J by 7 bases; unmatched bases: 11. Germline V gives CDR1 SGHTA, CDR2 FQGTGA. This CDR3 is built from 16 residues. The CDR3 reads CASSFTSGSGKNEQFF. CDR3 in DNA: TGTGCCAGCAGCTTTACTAGCGGCTCGGGGAAGAATGAGCAGTTCTTC.

The chain employs TRBV5-1 and TRBJ2-1; the match to TRBD2 covers 12 bases. Germline V lookup: CDR1 SGHRS, CDR2 YFSETQ. Trimming at V came to 0 bases and at J to 7 bases, leaving 8 bases not matched to a gene. The CDR3 has 17 residues. The CDR3 region has the DNA TGCGCCAGCAGCTTGGCGCCTGGCACTAGCGGGGGGAATGAGCAGTTCTTC. Translation: CASSLAPGTSGGNEQFF.

This chain uses TRBV19 with TRBJ1-5; perhaps TRBD1 as D (6 bases). CDR3 size: 16 residues. Germline V gene sequence: CDR1 LNHDA, CDR2 SQIVND (reference sequence). V was pared by 9 bases and J by 1 base, with 19 bases between. Written as DNA, the CDR3 is TGTGCCAGCAGACTTCGGACAGACTCAAGCAATCAGCCCCAGCATTTT. Its translation: CASRLRTDSSNQPQHF.

The V gene is TRBV27, the J gene TRBJ1-5; the match to TRBD1 covers 9 bases. Germline CDR1 is MNHEY and CDR2 is SMNVEV (reference sequence). The CDR3 length is 15 residues. J was trimmed by 5 bases and V by 2 bases; bases with no gene match: 4. CDR3 nucleotides: TGTGCCAGCAGTTTAATGGGACAGGGCTATCAGCCCCAGCATTTT. Protein: CASSLMGQGYQPQHF.

This chain links TRBV19 with TRBJ1-4, with 8 bases fitting TRBD1. V was clipped by 6 bases and J by 8 bases; unmatched bases: 8. Looked up from germline, CDR1 is LNHDA and CDR2 is SQIVND (reference sequence). The length of the CDR3 is 14 residues. The chain's CDR3 is CASRNDRGREKLFF. The CDR3 DNA follows: TGTGCCAGTAGGAACGACAGGGGAAGAGAAAAACTGTTTTTT.

The chain recombines TRBV5-4 with TRBJ2-7; maybe TRBD2 (5 bases). Trimming shortened V by 2 bases and J by 3 bases, and 6 bases separated the two germline ends. Germline V gene sequence: CDR1 SGHNT, CDR2 YYREEE (reference sequence). This CDR3 region has 12 residues. CDR3 residues: CASSFGDYEQYF. The CDR3 DNA reads as TGTGCCAGCAGCTTCGGGGACTACGAGCAGTACTTC.

This chain joins TRBV5-4 and TRBJ1-1, with 7 bases fitting TRBD1. This CDR3 comprises 15 residues. In germline, CDR1 is SGHNT, CDR2 YYREEE (reference sequence). J lost 1 base, V lost 4 bases, and 7 bases had no gene match. The DNA for the CDR3 is TGTGCCAGCAGCAGTCAGACAGGGACGAACACTGAAGCTTTCTTT. Translated: CASSSQTGTNTEAFF.

This chain joins TRBV5-4 and TRBJ2-5, with D perhaps TRBD1 (6 bases). Between the trimmed V and J ends, which lost 0 bases and 4 bases, there was a span of 16 bases. The CDR3 is made up of 16 amino acids. CDR1 SGHNT and CDR2 YYREEE come from the germline V gene (reference sequence). The CDR3 reads CASSLGTRQERETQYF. The CDR3 bases are TGTGCCAGCAGCTTGGGAACGAGACAGGAGAGAGAGACCCAGTACTTC.

J is TRBJ1-6 and V is TRBV7-9; 7 nucleotides align to TRBD1. V lost 4 bases and J lost 5; bases outside the gene matches: 5. Per the germline V gene, CDR1 is SEHNR and CDR2 is FQNEAQ (reference sequence). This CDR3 is built from 15 residues. The CDR3 DNA sequence: TGTGCCAGCAGCTGGGGGACAGATAATAATTCACCCCTCCACTTT. The encoded protein is CASSWGTDNNSPLHF.